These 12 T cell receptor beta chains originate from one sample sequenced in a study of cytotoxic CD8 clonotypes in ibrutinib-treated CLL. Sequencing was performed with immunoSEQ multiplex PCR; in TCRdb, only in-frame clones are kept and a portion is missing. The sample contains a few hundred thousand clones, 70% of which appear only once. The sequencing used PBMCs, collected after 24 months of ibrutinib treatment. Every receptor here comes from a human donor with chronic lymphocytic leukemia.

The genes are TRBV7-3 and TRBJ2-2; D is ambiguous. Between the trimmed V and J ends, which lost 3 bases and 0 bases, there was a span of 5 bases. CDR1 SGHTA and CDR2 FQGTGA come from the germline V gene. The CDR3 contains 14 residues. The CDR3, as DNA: TGTGCCAGCAGCTTTGTAGCGAACACCGGGGAGCTGTTTTTT. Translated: CASSFVANTGELFF.

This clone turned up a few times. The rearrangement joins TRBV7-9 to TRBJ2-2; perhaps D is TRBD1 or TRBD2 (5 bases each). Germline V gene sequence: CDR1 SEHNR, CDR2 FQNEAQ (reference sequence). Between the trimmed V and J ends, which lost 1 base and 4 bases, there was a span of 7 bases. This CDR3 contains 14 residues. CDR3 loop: CASSLGGVTGELFF. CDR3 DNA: TGTGCCAGCAGCTTAGGAGGGGTCACCGGGGAGCTGTTTTTT.

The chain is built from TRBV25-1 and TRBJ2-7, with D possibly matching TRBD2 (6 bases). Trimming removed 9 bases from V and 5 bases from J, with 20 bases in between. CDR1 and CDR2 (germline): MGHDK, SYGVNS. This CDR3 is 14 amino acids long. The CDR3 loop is CASVKWGDPNEQYF. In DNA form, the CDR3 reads TGTGCCAGTGTTAAATGGGGGGACCCTAACGAGCAGTACTTC.

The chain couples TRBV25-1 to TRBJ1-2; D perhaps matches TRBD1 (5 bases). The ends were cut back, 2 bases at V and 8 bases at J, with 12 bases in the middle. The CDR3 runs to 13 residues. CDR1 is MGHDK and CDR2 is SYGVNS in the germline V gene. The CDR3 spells CASSEVRGIGYTF. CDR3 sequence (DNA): TGTGCCAGCAGTGAAGTTAGGGGCATAGGCTACACCTTC.

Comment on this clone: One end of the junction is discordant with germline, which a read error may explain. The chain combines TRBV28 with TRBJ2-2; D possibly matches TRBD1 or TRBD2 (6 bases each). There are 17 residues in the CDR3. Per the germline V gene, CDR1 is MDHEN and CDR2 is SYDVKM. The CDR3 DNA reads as TGTGCCAACAGTCCCCAAGGGGGACTCCTCAACACCGGGGAGCTGTTTTTT. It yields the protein CANSPQGGLLNTGELFF.

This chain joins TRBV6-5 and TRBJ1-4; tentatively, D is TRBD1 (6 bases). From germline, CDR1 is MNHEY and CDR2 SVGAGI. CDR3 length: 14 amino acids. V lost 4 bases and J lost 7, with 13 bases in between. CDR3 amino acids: CASSSGQLTEKLFF. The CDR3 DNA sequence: TGTGCCAGCAGTTCGGGACAATTGACTGAAAAACTGTTTTTT.

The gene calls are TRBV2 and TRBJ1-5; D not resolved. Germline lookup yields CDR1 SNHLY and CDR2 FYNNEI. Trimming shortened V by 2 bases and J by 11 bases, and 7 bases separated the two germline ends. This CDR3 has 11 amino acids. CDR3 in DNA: TGTGCCAGCAGTGAAAAACAGTCCCAGCATTTT. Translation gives CASSEKQSQHF.

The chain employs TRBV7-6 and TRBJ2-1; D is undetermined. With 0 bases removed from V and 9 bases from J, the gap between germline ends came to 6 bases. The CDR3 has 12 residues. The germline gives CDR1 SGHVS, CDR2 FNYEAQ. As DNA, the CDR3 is TGTGCCAGCAGCTTAGCGTGGGGTGAGCAGTTCTTC. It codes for CASSLAWGEQFF.

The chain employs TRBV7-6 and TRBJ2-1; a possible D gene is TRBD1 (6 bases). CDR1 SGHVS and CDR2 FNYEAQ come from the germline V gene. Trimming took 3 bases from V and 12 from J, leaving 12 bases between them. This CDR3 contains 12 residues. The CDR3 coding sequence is TGTGCCAGCAGCTTTCGAGGGGGACGGCAGTTCTTC. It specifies CASSFRGGRQFF. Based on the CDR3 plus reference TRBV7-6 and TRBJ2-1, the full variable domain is GAGVSQSPRYKVTKRGQDVALRCDPISGHVSLYWYRQALGQGPEFLTYFNYEAQQDKSGLPNDRFSAERPEGSISTLTIQRTEQRDSAMYRCASSFRGGRQFFGPGTRLTVL.

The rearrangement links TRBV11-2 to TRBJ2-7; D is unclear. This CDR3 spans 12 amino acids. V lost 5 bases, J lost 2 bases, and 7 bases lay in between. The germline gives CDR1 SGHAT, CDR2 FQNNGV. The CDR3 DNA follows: TGTGCCAGCAGCACGGACCCCTACGAGCAGTACTTC. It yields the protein CASSTDPYEQYF.

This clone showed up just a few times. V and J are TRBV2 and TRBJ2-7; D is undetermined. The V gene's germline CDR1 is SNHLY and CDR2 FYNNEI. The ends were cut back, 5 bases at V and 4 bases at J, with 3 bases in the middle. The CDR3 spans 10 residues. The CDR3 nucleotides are TGTGCCAGCAGTCGGTACGAGCAGTACTTC. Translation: CASSRYEQYF.

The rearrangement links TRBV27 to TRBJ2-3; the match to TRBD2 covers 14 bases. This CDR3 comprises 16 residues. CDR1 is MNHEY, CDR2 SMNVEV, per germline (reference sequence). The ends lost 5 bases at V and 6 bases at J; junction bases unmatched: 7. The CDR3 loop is CASSAGTSGRRDTQYF. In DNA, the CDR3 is TGTGCCAGCAGTGCCGGGACTAGCGGGAGACGCGATACGCAGTATTTT.